These 20 T cell receptor beta chains were all obtained from the same sample, sequenced in a study of chemoradiotherapy in HPV16-positive cancers. Some clones are missing from TCRdb's copy, which holds only in-frame ones; the method was immunoSEQ multiplex PCR. The table shows 8,000 to 10,000 clones, with about 90% occurring only once. Sequenced material: blood, taken from a patient who underwent chemoradiotherapy. These TCRs come from a human donor with HPV-associated anogenital cancer.

CDR3 nucleotides: TGCGCCAGCAGCCCCCGGACAGGGGGCCCGGTGGAGACCCAGTACTTC. Translating it yields CASSPRTGGPVETQYF. The chain couples TRBV5-1 to TRBJ2-5, with 11 bases matching TRBD1. There are 16 residues in the CDR3. CDR1 and CDR2 (germline): SGHRS, YFSETQ. With V trimmed by 4 bases and J by 5 bases, 10 bases remained unmatched.

The rearrangement links TRBV6-1 to TRBJ1-2, with D possibly being TRBD1 (6 bases). The V end was cut by 7 bases, the J end by 8 bases, with 23 bases between. The CDR3 loop spans 15 amino acids. CDR1 MNHNS and CDR2 SASEGT come from the germline V gene. The CDR3 region has the DNA TGTGCCAGCATTAAAGGACAGATTCTCCTCTTGGGCTACACCTTC. Translated: CASIKGQILLLGYTF.

The genes are TRBV4-3 and TRBJ1-1, with 11 bases aligning to TRBD1. V shed 4 bases and J 3 bases; nucleotides not matched to a gene: 10. The CDR3 has 17 residues. Germline CDR1 reads LGHNA; CDR2 reads YSLEER. In DNA form, the CDR3 reads TGCGCCAGCAGCCCAGGGACAGGGGGGAGAAGGGACACTGAAGCTTTCTTT. It translates to CASSPGTGGRRDTEAFF.

The chain carries TRBV6-5 and TRBJ2-7; 9 positions agree with TRBD1. V was pared by 5 bases and J by 2 bases, with 1 base of the junction left unmatched. This CDR3 spans 13 amino acids. CDR1 MNHEY and CDR2 SVGAGI come from the germline V gene. CDR3 bases: TGTGCCAGCAGTAGGGACAGGGCCTACGAGCAGTACTTC. Its protein product is CASSRDRAYEQYF.

This chain connects TRBV29-1 to TRBJ1-1; TRBD1 agrees at 10 bases. J lost 4 bases, V lost 8 bases, and 13 bases had no gene match. Germline V gene sequence: CDR1 SQVTM, CDR2 ANQGSEA. The CDR3 sequence is 15 residues long. CDR3 in amino acids: CSSPGQGTPSTEAFF. The DNA of the CDR3 is TGCAGCTCCCCGGGACAGGGGACTCCCAGCACTGAAGCTTTCTTT. The full variable domain, completed using reference TRBV29-1 and TRBJ1-1, is SAVISQKPSRDICQRGTSLTIQCQVDSQVTMMFWYRQQPGQSLTLIATANQGSEATYESGFVIDKFPISRPNLTFSTLTVSNMSPEDSSIYLCSSPGQGTPSTEAFFGQGTRLTVV.

The chain carries TRBV18 and TRBJ2-7, with 8 bases fitting TRBD1. Germline CDR1 reads KGHSH; CDR2 reads LQKENI. V shed 2 bases and J 5 bases; nucleotides not matched to a gene: 5. The length of the CDR3 is 14 residues. CDR3 DNA: TGTGCCAGCTCACCAGGGACAGGAGGGGACGAGCAGTACTTC. It yields the protein CASSPGTGGDEQYF.

The chain recombines TRBV2 with TRBJ1-2; 8 bases are shared with TRBD1. Unmatched junction bases numbered 18, after V lost 7 bases and J lost 2 bases. CDR1 SNHLY and CDR2 FYNNEI come from the germline V gene. The CDR3 length is 18 residues. The CDR3 bases are TGTGCCAGCACCCGGACAGGGTTTATCGAAAAACTAAACTATGGCTACACCTTC. Its translation is CASTRTGFIEKLNYGYTF. The entire variable domain, with the rest obtained from reference TRBV2 and TRBJ1-2, is as follows: EPEVTQTPSHQVTQMGQEVILRCVPISNHLYFYWYRQILGQKVEFLVSFYNNEISEKSEIFDDQFSVERPDGSNFTLKIRSTKLEDSAMYFCASTRTGFIEKLNYGYTFGSGTRLTVV.

The genes are TRBV5-6 and TRBJ2-1, with 7 positions matching TRBD1. V was pared by 2 bases and J by 1 base, with 3 bases of the junction left unmatched. The CDR3 runs to 15 residues. Germline CDR1 and CDR2: SGHDT and YYEEEE. The CDR3, as DNA: TGTGCCAGCAGCTTACAGGGGTTTTCCTACAATGAGCAGTTCTTC. It specifies CASSLQGFSYNEQFF.

The V and J genes are TRBV7-8 and TRBJ2-5; 10 bases are a match to TRBD2. This CDR3 is 17 amino acids long. The trim removed 4 bases at V and 2 bases at J, leaving 10 bases unmatched. Germline V gene lookup returns CDR1 SGHVS and CDR2 FQNEAQ. Written as DNA, the CDR3 is TGTGCCAGCAGCTCCGTCAGACTAGCGGGCGCTCAAGAGACCCAGTACTTC. This gives the protein CASSSVRLAGAQETQYF.

To note about this clone: The germline gene is not matched at one end of the junction; a read error may be the cause. The chain has TRBV27 and TRBJ1-1, with D possibly TRBD1 on 6 matching bases. The CDR3 spans 15 residues. CDR1 and CDR2 from the germline V gene are MNHEY and SMNVEV (reference sequence). CDR3 region: CASTLNGQLNTEAFF. In DNA, the CDR3 is TGTGCCAGCACTTTAAACGGACAGTTGAACACTGAAGCTTTCTTT.

This chain uses TRBV10-2 with TRBJ1-2; D possibly corresponds to TRBD1 (5 bases). Trimming took 4 bases from V and 4 from J, leaving 7 bases between them. This CDR3 has 12 residues. From germline, CDR1 is WSHSY and CDR2 SAAADI. The CDR3 is CASSGGTYGYTF. CDR3 in DNA: TGCGCCAGCAGTGGTGGGACCTATGGCTACACCTTC.

The chain uses TRBV19 and TRBJ2-2, with 8 nucleotides matching TRBD1. V was clipped by 3 bases and J by 0 bases; unmatched bases: 3. The CDR3 length is 16 residues. Germline V CDR1 and CDR2: LNHDA, SQIVND (reference sequence). The CDR3 sequence is CASSMGRGPNTGELFF. In DNA form, the CDR3 reads TGTGCCAGTAGTATGGGCAGGGGGCCGAACACCGGGGAGCTGTTTTTT. The full variable domain, its missing parts supplied by reference TRBV19 and TRBJ2-2, is DGGITQSPKYLFRKEGQNVTLSCEQNLNHDAMYWYRQDPGQGLRLIYYSQIVNDFQKGDIAEGYSVSREKKESFPLTVTSAQKNPTAFYLCASSMGRGPNTGELFFGEGSRLTVL.

The chain is built from TRBV29-1 and TRBJ1-1; D unresolved. CDR3 length equals 12 residues. Trimming took off 6 bases at V and 1 base at J, with 9 bases between the two ends. Germline values: CDR1 SQVTM, CDR2 ANQGSEA. The CDR3 here is CSVDIQNTEAFF. The CDR3 nucleotides are TGCAGCGTCGACATTCAGAACACTGAAGCTTTCTTT.

The chain employs TRBV12-5 and TRBJ2-1, with 8 bases matching TRBD1. This CDR3 comprises 16 residues. With V trimmed by 1 base and J by 12 bases, 14 bases remained unmatched. CDR1 is LGHNT and CDR2 is FRNRAP in the germline V gene. As DNA, the CDR3 is TGTGCTAGTGGTTTGGATGTAGGACAGGGAACCTATAGGCAGTTCTTC. This translates into CASGLDVGQGTYRQFF.

The chain joins TRBV18 to TRBJ2-5; the D gene could be TRBD1 or TRBD2 (5 bases each). The DNA matches TRBJ2-7 better at its end, which makes the J call doubtful. This CDR3 has 11 amino acids. Germline values: CDR1 KGHSH, CDR2 LQKENI. CDR3 DNA sequence: TGTGCCAGCTCGGGGGAATACGAGCAGTACTTC. Translating it yields CASSGEYEQYF.

The chain carries TRBV5-4 and TRBJ1-2; D is perhaps TRBD1 (6 bases). V shed 0 bases and J shed 7 bases, with 16 bases lying between them. This CDR3 is built from 15 residues. Germline loops: CDR1 SGHNT, CDR2 YYREEE (reference sequence). The CDR3 nucleotides read TGTGCCAGCAGCTTGGCGGCGGGGGCCGCGGGTGGCTACACCTTC. It yields the protein CASSLAAGAAGGYTF. The variable domain in full, completed from reference TRBV5-4 and TRBJ1-2, reads ETGVTQSPTHLIKTRGQQVTLRCSSQSGHNTVSWYQQALGQGPQFIFQYYREEENGRGNFPPRFSGLQFPNYSSELNVNALELDDSALYLCASSLAAGAAGGYTFGSGTRLTVV.

The rearrangement uses TRBV5-1 and TRBJ2-7, with unresolved D. The CDR3 extends over 15 amino acids. The V gene lost 0 bases and the J gene lost 3 bases, with 13 bases spanning the gap. The germline V gene encodes CDR1 SGHRS and CDR2 YFSETQ. CDR3 sequence: CASSLESATVYEQYF. Written as DNA, the CDR3 is TGCGCCAGCAGCTTGGAATCAGCAACAGTCTACGAGCAGTACTTC.

This chain links TRBV5-6 with TRBJ1-5, with D possibly matching TRBD1 (5 bases). This CDR3 has 16 amino acids. The V end lost 6 bases, the J end lost 3 bases, and 19 bases lay between the germline ends. Germline-derived CDR1 and CDR2 are SGHDT and YYEEEE. The CDR3 DNA reads as TGTGCCAGCACCAGAGGCGGGGGACGGGTCAATCAGCCCCAGCATTTT. As protein: CASTRGGGRVNQPQHF.

The chain recombines TRBV7-2 with TRBJ2-3; 11 bases agree with TRBD2. Germline-derived CDR1 and CDR2 are SGHTA and FQGNSA. V trimming: 5 bases; J trimming: 4 bases; junction bases outside the gene matches: 14. The CDR3 extends over 18 amino acids. CDR3 DNA: TGTGCCAGCAGCCGGACTAGCGGGTTTCGGCCGGTCGCAGATACGCAGTATTTT. Protein sequence: CASSRTSGFRPVADTQYF.

This chain joins TRBV6-6 and TRBJ1-1; D gene uncertain. The CDR3 has 13 residues. V lost 0 bases and J lost 1, with 3 bases in between. CDR1 MNHNY and CDR2 SVGAGI come from the germline V gene (reference sequence). The CDR3 DNA is TGTGCCAGCAGTTACTCCGAGAACACTGAAGCTTTCTTT. Protein sequence: CASSYSENTEAFF.